One sample yielded the 2 T cell receptor beta chains listed below, sequenced in a study of blood T cell repertoires in COVID-19. Only in-frame clones appear in the TCRdb table, and some are missing; sequencing was by immunoSEQ multiplex PCR. The table records approximately 200,000 clones, approximately 88% of them present only once. The sequencing input was peripheral blood. All receptors derive from a woman in her twenties or thirties with acute or convalescent COVID-19.

The chain has TRBV30 and TRBJ2-1, with D hard to call. Germline values: CDR1 GTSNPN, CDR2 SVGIG (reference sequence). The CDR3 length is 15 residues. V was cut by 2 bases and J by 0 bases, with 11 bases left in between. This CDR3 is CAWSLQLSSYNEQFF. The CDR3 DNA follows: TGTGCCTGGAGTTTACAGCTGAGCTCCTACAATGAGCAGTTCTTC.

This clone was counted between two and nine times. The chain recombines TRBV7-9 with TRBJ2-5; tentative D call: TRBD2 (6 bases). Trimming pared 5 bases from V and 5 bases from J, leaving 15 bases between. CDR1 SEHNR and CDR2 FQNEAQ come from the germline V gene (reference sequence). The CDR3 contains 14 residues. The CDR3 sequence: CASSTTTSTETQYF. The CDR3 nucleotides are TGTGCCAGCAGCACGACGACTAGTACGGAGACCCAGTACTTC.